A single sample gave rise to the 24 T cell receptor beta chains below, sequenced in a study of CD8 T cells in ankylosing spondylitis. TCRdb processed the 5' RACE reads anew with MiXCR; each CDR3 protein has one entry. The sample contains 150,000 to 200,000 distinct CDR3 sequences, 15% to 20% of which appear only once. Material: blood, either unsorted or a sorted T cell fraction (not recorded which). The receptors here all came from a male donor with ankylosing spondylitis or in good health (not recorded which).

The chain uses TRBV20-1 and TRBJ2-1; D perhaps matches TRBD1 (6 bases). Germline assignment: CDR1 DFQATT and CDR2 SNEGSKA (reference sequence). This CDR3 has 14 amino acids. V shed 4 bases and J shed 0 bases, with 10 bases lying between them. CDR3 in DNA: TGCAGTGCTACCAGGGGAAACTCCTACAATGAGCAGTTCTTC. Protein sequence: CSATRGNSYNEQFF.

The chain has TRBV10-3 and TRBJ2-2; 11 bases are a match to TRBD1. CDR1 and CDR2 from the germline V gene are ENHRY and SYGVKD. The CDR3 runs 15 residues. Trimming removed 6 bases from V and 4 bases from J; junction bases left unmatched: 4. CDR3 nucleotide sequence: TGTGCCATCAGGGGGACAGGGGGACGCACCGGGGAGCTGTTTTTT. Protein: CAIRGTGGRTGELFF.

This clonotype showed up many times. The chain employs TRBV12-3 or TRBV12-4 and TRBJ2-2, with D perhaps given as TRBD1 or TRBD2 (6 bases each). V was clipped by 11 bases and J by 4 bases, with 23 bases between them. CDR3 length: 16 amino acids. CDR3 sequence (DNA): TGTGCCGGGACAAGTTCTGGGGGGAGTCGCACCGGGGAGCTGTTTTTT. Amino acids: CAGTSSGGSRTGELFF.

The chain carries TRBV11-1 and TRBJ2-2; TRBD2 aligns across 8 bases. The V and J ends lost 3 bases and 5 bases, in that order; junction bases with no gene match: 8. CDR1 SGHAT and CDR2 FQDESV come from the germline V gene (reference sequence). CDR3 size: 16 residues. The CDR3 nucleotides are TGTGCCAGCAGCTTTGAGGCGGGAGGTGGAACCGGGGAGCTGTTTTTT. This encodes CASSFEAGGGTGELFF.

In this sample, this clonotype turned up many times. This sequence joins TRBV7-3 and TRBJ2-3; 9 positions match TRBD2. The CDR3 sequence is 15 residues long. Germline V gives CDR1 SGHTA, CDR2 FQGTGA. J lost 0 bases, V lost 5 bases, and 3 bases had no gene match. The chain's CDR3 is CASSRGLASTDTQYF. For the CDR3, the DNA is TGTGCCAGCAGCCGAGGACTAGCGAGCACAGATACGCAGTATTTT.

This sequence joins TRBV29-1 and TRBJ1-1; D might be TRBD1 (6 bases). The length of the CDR3 is 14 residues. Germline-derived CDR1 and CDR2 are SQVTM and ANQGSEA. V lost 4 bases and J 0 bases, leaving 12 bases between the germline ends. The CDR3 sequence is CSVGVGGMNTEAFF. The CDR3 DNA sequence: TGCAGCGTTGGAGTGGGGGGCATGAACACTGAAGCTTTCTTT.

This clonotype has ten or more counts. V and J are TRBV12-3 or TRBV12-4 and TRBJ2-5; D gene ambiguous. Trimming removed 4 bases from V and 5 bases from J, with 14 bases in between. CDR3 size: 14 residues. In DNA form, the CDR3 reads TGTGCCAGCAGTTATGGGCTCCTAGATGAGACCCAGTACTTC. Translating it yields CASSYGLLDETQYF.

The CDR3 DNA is TGCGCCAGCAGACGGGGTGGTAATGAAAAACTGTTTTTT. Its translation: CASRRGGNEKLFF. The genes are TRBV5-1 and TRBJ1-4, with D uncertain. Germline V lookup: CDR1 SGHRS, CDR2 YFSETQ. Trimming shortened V by 5 bases and J by 4 bases, and 9 bases separated the two germline ends. The CDR3 consists of 13 residues.

This clonotype was seen repeatedly, ten times or more. The CDR3 DNA follows: TGTGCCAGCAGTTTCGATGGCTCTCGCGAGCAGTTCTTC. Translation: CASSFDGSREQFF. The chain couples TRBV28 to TRBJ2-1; D is uncertain. The CDR3 is made up of 13 amino acids. Per the germline V gene, CDR1 is MDHEN and CDR2 is SYDVKM. V was pared by 3 bases and J by 10 bases, with 13 bases between.

The V gene is TRBV6-5, the J gene TRBJ2-1; 7 nucleotides line up with TRBD1. There are 15 residues in the CDR3. Trimming removed 2 bases from V and 2 bases from J; junction bases left unmatched: 3. Germline CDR1 and CDR2: MNHEY and SVGAGI. In nucleotides, the CDR3 is TGTGCCAGCAGTTACGATGGGACAGCCTACAATGAGCAGTTCTTC. Protein product: CASSYDGTAYNEQFF.

This clonotype was observed at least ten times. J is TRBJ1-1 and V is TRBV29-1; D gene unclear. CDR3 length equals 10 residues. Germline assignment: CDR1 SQVTM and CDR2 ANQGSEA. Trimming left V 7 bases short and J 2 bases short, with 5 bases between. The CDR3 DNA reads TGCAGCGCTTCAAACACTGAAGCTTTCTTT. Its protein product is CSASNTEAFF.

This clonotype was seen repeatedly, ten times or more. V and J are TRBV4-2 and TRBJ2-1; D is perhaps TRBD2 (6 bases). Germline CDR1 is LGHNA and CDR2 is YNFKEQ. The CDR3 extends over 15 amino acids. V was pared by 4 bases and J by 7 bases, with 17 bases between. In DNA form, the CDR3 reads TGTGCCAGCAGCCCCCTAGCGCGAGTGGTAAATGAGCAGTTCTTC. Protein product: CASSPLARVVNEQFF.

This clonotype appeared many times. The rearrangement links TRBV6-4 to TRBJ2-1, with D perhaps matching TRBD1 (6 bases). The germline gives CDR1 MRHNA, CDR2 SNTAGT. Trimming removed 4 bases from V and 8 bases from J, with 12 bases in between. The CDR3 has 13 amino acids. CDR3: CASSALGADEQFF. The DNA of the CDR3 is TGTGCCAGCAGTGCCTTGGGGGCCGATGAGCAGTTCTTC.

This clonotype was detected a few times. The V and J genes are TRBV2 and TRBJ2-3; 12 bases fit TRBD2. V trimming: 6 bases; J trimming: 5 bases; junction bases outside the gene matches: 6. The CDR3 covers 15 residues. Germline V CDR1 and CDR2: SNHLY, FYNNEI. The CDR3 DNA reads TGTGCCAGCAGCCTAGCGGGAGGGCCCCAAGATACGCAGTATTTT. Protein product: CASSLAGGPQDTQYF.

This clonotype was detected ten times or more. The genes are TRBV10-3 and TRBJ2-3, with D tentatively TRBD1 (6 bases). V was pared by 3 bases and J by 0 bases, with 19 bases between. This CDR3 spans 18 amino acids. Germline CDR1 is ENHRY and CDR2 is SYGVKD. The CDR3, as DNA: TGTGCCATCAGTGATCCCGGACAGCCACTACTTAGCACAGATACGCAGTATTTT. Its protein is CAISDPGQPLLSTDTQYF.

This clonotype was seen repeatedly, ten times or more. The J gene is TRBJ1-5, the V gene TRBV5-1, with D maybe TRBD1 (5 bases). Trimming removed 0 bases from V and 0 bases from J, with 10 bases in between. The germline CDR1 and CDR2 sequences are SGHRS and YFSETQ. The CDR3 is made up of 16 amino acids. Here the CDR3 reads CASSLGGSHSNQPQHF. The CDR3 DNA follows: TGCGCCAGCAGCTTGGGGGGCAGTCATAGCAATCAGCCCCAGCATTTT.

This clonotype was seen more than once but under ten times. The CDR3 region has the DNA TGTGCCAGCAGTCGAAGTGGGGGTGCTCCTTACAATGAGCAGTTCTTC. Amino acid sequence: CASSRSGGAPYNEQFF. V is TRBV7-2 and J is TRBJ2-1; D possibly uses TRBD1 or TRBD2 (5 bases each). The CDR3 length is 16 residues. Looked up from germline, CDR1 is SGHTA and CDR2 is FQGNSA. V lost 6 bases and J lost 4, with 19 bases in between. The full variable domain, with the rest looked up from reference TRBV7-2 and TRBJ2-1, is GAGVSQSPSNKVTEKGKDVELRCDPISGHTALYWYRQSLGQGLEFLIYFQGNSAPDKSGLPSDRFSAERTGGSVSTLTIQRTQQEDSAVYLCASSRSGGAPYNEQFFGPGTRLTVL.

This sequence joins TRBV10-2 and TRBJ2-3; D might be TRBD1 (6 bases). V was cut by 4 bases and J by 3 bases, with 20 bases left in between. Germline V CDR1 and CDR2: WSHSY, SAAADI. This CDR3 is 17 amino acids long. The CDR3 region has the DNA TGCGCCAGCAGTGTCCCGCGACACAGGGTTGCAACAGATACGCAGTATTTT. Its protein is CASSVPRHRVATDTQYF.

On this clonotype itself: Mismatch with germline at one junction end may stem from a read error. The chain combines TRBV5-1 with TRBJ1-3; D perhaps matches TRBD1 (5 bases). The CDR3 length is 14 residues. Germline V CDR1 and CDR2: SGHRS, YFSETQ. This chain's CDR3 is CASSLGGSGNTIYF. The CDR3, as DNA: TGTGCCAGCAGTTTGGGGGGATCTGGAAACACCATATATTTT. Together with reference TRBV5-1 and TRBJ1-3, the CDR3 gives the full variable domain: KAGVTQTPRYLIKTRGQQVTLSCSPISGHRSVSWYQQTPGQGLQFLFEYFSETQRNKGNFPGRFSGRQFSNSRSEMNVSTLELGDSALYLCASSLGGSGNTIYFGEGSWLTVV.

Of note for this clonotype: A much larger clone is a single base away; this may be a read error. The V gene is TRBV28, the J gene TRBJ2-7; the D gene is possibly TRBD2 (6 bases). The CDR3 extends over 13 amino acids. CDR1 is MDHEN and CDR2 is SYDVKM in the germline V gene. CDR3 coding DNA: TGTGCCACCATGGGGAGGAACTCCTGCGAGCAGTACTTC. This gives the protein CATMGRNSCEQYF.

There are a few counts of this clonotype. The V call is TRBV28, the J call TRBJ1-5, with D uncertain. Germline assignment: CDR1 MDHEN and CDR2 SYDVKM. CDR3 length equals 14 residues. The V and J ends lost 5 bases and 7 bases respectively, with 15 bases between them. CDR3 loop: CASSLTWTGQPQHF. The CDR3 DNA sequence: TGTGCCAGCAGTCTTACTTGGACCGGACAGCCCCAGCATTTT.

This clonotype has more than one count but fewer than ten. This chain connects TRBV29-1 to TRBJ1-2, with D perhaps matching TRBD1 (5 bases). V lost 1 base and J 0 bases, leaving 12 bases between the germline ends. The CDR3 extends over 15 amino acids. Germline-derived CDR1 and CDR2 are SQVTM and ANQGSEA. The CDR3 DNA sequence: TGCAGCGTTGAAGGAGGGGAGGGTTCTAACTATGGCTACACCTTC. As protein: CSVEGGEGSNYGYTF.

This chain joins TRBV9 and TRBJ1-4, with a possible D match to TRBD1 (6 bases). The CDR3 covers 14 residues. Germline CDR1 and CDR2: SGDLS and YYNGEE. V lost 4 bases, J lost 6 bases, and 13 bases lay in between. DNA for the CDR3: TGTGCCAGCAGCCCCGGGGGGCGCGATGAAAAACTGTTTTTT. Encoded protein: CASSPGGRDEKLFF.

This clonotype has at least ten counts. The chain has TRBV29-1 and TRBJ2-2; tentatively, D is TRBD1 (6 bases). The CDR3 is 13 amino acids. The V end lost 7 bases, the J end lost 6 bases, and 15 bases lay between the germline ends. In germline, CDR1 is SQVTM, CDR2 ANQGSEA. The CDR3 reads CSAQGTYAGELFF. CDR3 coding DNA: TGCAGCGCCCAGGGGACATATGCCGGGGAGCTGTTTTTT.